Sequencing of this T cell receptor beta chain was carried out in a study of neurological immune-mediated disorders. The CDR3 length is 16 residues. CDR1 SGHDN and CDR2 FVKESK come from the germline V gene. V lost 4 bases and J lost 6; bases outside the gene matches: 9. In this sample, this clonotype turned up many times. What it recognizes is unknown. TCRdb re-derived calls from the 5' RACE reads in MiXCR, one entry per CDR3 protein. Of under 80,000 distinct CDR3 sequences in the sample, under 5.5% were seen once. Whole-study results and caveats: No clinical or MRI feature was associated with the multiple sclerosis repertoire cluster. Expansion of TCR clones was greatest in HTLV-1-associated myelopathy and smallest in multiple sclerosis, where it fell below that of healthy controls.

Sequenced material: PBMCs. This receptor was taken from a woman in her forties or fifties with multiple sclerosis. This chain connects TRBV14 to TRBJ2-5, with 12 nucleotides matching TRBD1. The chain's CDR3 is CASSPSGTGGAKTQYF. In nucleotides, the CDR3 is TGTGCCAGCAGCCCCTCCGGGACAGGGGGCGCGAAGACCCAGTACTTC.